This entry is about one T cell receptor (beta chain). Its specific antigen is unknown. No base quality values were provided; no much bigger clone lies one nucleotide off. The sample belongs to a study of OX40 agonist ivuxolimab in advanced cancers. In the study overall: Ivuxolimab, which targeted the costimulatory receptor OX40 (CD134), was an agonistic, fully human IgG2 monoclonal antibody. Intravenous ivuxolimab was administered to patients every 2 weeks at six dose levels: 0.01, 0.1, 0.3, 1.5, 3 and 10 mg/kg. A male proportion of around 81% and a mean age of 60 years, ranging from about 23 to 90, were recorded for the dose-escalation cohort. Partial responses were achieved by three dose-escalation patients, of whom one had hepatocellular carcinoma and two had cutaneous melanoma. Patients were allowed to have had prior anti-PD-1, anti-PD-L1 or anti-CTLA-4 therapy, and roughly 40% of the dose-escalation patients had previously received checkpoint inhibitors. Peripheral TCRbeta sequencing was intended to test whether TCR sequence diversity was altered and clonal T-cell expansion was caused by ivuxolimab. The paper covers the monotherapy dose-escalation part of the phase I ivuxolimab trial, which included N of about 50 patients. Of the 50 to 55 patients in dose escalation, approximately 20 had hepatocellular carcinoma, some 15 had melanoma, 9 had renal cell carcinoma and 9 had head and neck cancer. Paper-wide results and their limitations: Clonal expansion of both CD4+ and CD8+ blood T cells was observed from baseline to week 6 at doses 0.1 to 3.0 mg/kg. After ivuxolimab, more expanded clones were found on average in CD8+ T cells than in CD4+ T cells. Low levels of normalized T-cell clonal expansion were also seen in some patients who did not respond. In the 0.1-3.0 mg/kg groups, partial responders had among the lowest normalized peripheral clonal expansion, particularly in CD8+ T cells. Antigen specificity was not determined for the clonally expanded peripheral T cells.

From a lookup of the germline V gene, CDR1 and CDR2 are MDHEN and SYDVKM. Counted from cysteine to phenylalanine, this CDR3 has 14 amino acids. Only the CDR3 DNA is retained, 42 bases long and in frame from the first base. Deletion took 6 bases off V and 9 bases off J, with a span of 17 bases between the germline ends. Patients with autoimmune disease history or receiving systemic immunosuppression were excluded from the trial. Peripheral blood for TCR sequencing was collected from all dose cohorts at baseline, on cycle 4 day 1, and on cycle 7 day 1. The samples were taken from a phase I, first-in-human, multicenter, open-label dose-escalation trial of ivuxolimab. Adults with locally advanced or metastatic head and neck squamous cell, hepatocellular, melanoma or renal cell carcinoma were enrolled in the trial. Before TCR sequencing, CD4+ T cells and CD8+ T cells were sorted from peripheral blood as separate populations.

To sequence the TCRbeta CDR3 region, genomic DNA was isolated from the sorted cells. The immunoSEQ Assay was used to sequence the TCRbeta CDR3 regions. TCRdb's version of the immuneACCESS table is confined to in-frame rearrangements and falls short of the full clone set. An unresolved V gene accounts for under half of the shortfall where checked; the remainder is of unknown origin. Recorded for this sample are around 60,000 clones; over 90% of them occurred a single time. Around 25% of the sample goes to the ten largest clones. This TCR was recovered from an adult with an advanced solid tumor such as melanoma, head and neck, liver or kidney cancer. The sample consisted of CD4+ or CD8+ T cells sorted from blood, taken in a trial of the OX40 agonist ivuxolimab. This sequence uses TRBV28 and TRBJ2-2, with the D gene not confidently named. The CDR3: CASSPRNAGRELFF. In nucleotides, the sequence is TGTGCCAGCAGCCCACGGAACGCCGGCCGGGAGCTGTTTTTT.